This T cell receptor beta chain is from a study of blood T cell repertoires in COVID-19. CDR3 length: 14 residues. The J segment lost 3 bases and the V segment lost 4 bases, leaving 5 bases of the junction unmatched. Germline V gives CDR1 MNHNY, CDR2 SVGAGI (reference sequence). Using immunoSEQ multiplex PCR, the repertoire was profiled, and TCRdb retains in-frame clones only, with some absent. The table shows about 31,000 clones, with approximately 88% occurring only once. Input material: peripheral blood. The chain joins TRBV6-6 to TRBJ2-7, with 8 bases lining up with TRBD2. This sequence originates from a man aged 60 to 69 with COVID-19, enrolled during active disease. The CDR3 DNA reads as TGTGCCAGCAGTTTGGGGCGGGAGGACTACGAGCAGTACTTC. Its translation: CASSLGREDYEQYF.